This entry is about one TCR beta chain. Data came from immunoSEQ multiplex PCR; TCRdb stores just in-frame clones and leaves some out. The sample yields 150,000 to 160,000 clones, roughly four fifths seen once. The source of the sample is a study of blood T cell repertoires in COVID-19. Study overall: Italy, Spain and the United States were the sources of the convalescent and acute COVID-19 samples. The analysed material was cDNA or gDNA that came from T cells, B-cell-depleted T cells, or PBMCs.

This clonotype was sampled from a woman aged 55 to 70 with COVID-19, enrolled during active disease. The sample comprised peripheral blood.

For the CDR3, the DNA is TGTGCCAGCAGCACGGGACAGGAATTCCTTAATGAAAAACTGTTTTTT. It specifies CASSTGQEFLNEKLFF. The chain couples TRBV9 to TRBJ1-4, with 8 bases aligning to TRBD1. The CDR3 covers 16 residues. Unmatched junction bases numbered 9, after V lost 4 bases and J lost 4 bases. From germline, CDR1 is SGDLS and CDR2 YYNGEE.